This T cell receptor (beta chain) was found in a study of blood T cell repertoires in COVID-19. Study information: The origin of the acute and convalescent COVID-19 samples was the United States, Italy and Spain. In each case, the material was cDNA or gDNA derived from T cells, B-cell-depleted T cells, or PBMCs.

In the original analysis: Nucleated cell counts were estimated from reference gene primer amplification. Generated by immunoSEQ multiplex PCR, the TCRdb table keeps only in-frame clones and is missing some. Clone size and V and J calls were adopted from that table, with D and trimming inferred from the DNA. The repertoire has some 190,000 clones, approximately 81% of them found once; the top ten carry around 4.9%. The V gene's germline CDR1 is KGHSH and CDR2 LQKENI. Trimming took 2 bases from V and 4 from J, leaving 11 bases between them. CDR3 size: 14 residues. V usage is TRBV18 and J usage is TRBJ1-1; D is unresolved. The source is a woman over 75 with acute or convalescent COVID-19. Sequenced material: peripheral blood. CDR3 coding DNA: TGTGCCAGCTCACCATTCGAGGGTATCACTGAAGCTTTCTTT. Translating gives CASSPFEGITEAFF.